One sample yielded the 26 T cell receptor beta chains listed below, sequenced in a study of blood T cell repertoires in COVID-19. This table comes from immunoSEQ multiplex PCR, and its TCRdb copy is limited to in-frame clones, with some not included. The sample lists some 110,000 clones, 85% occurring once. The sequenced sample was peripheral blood. The receptor set was obtained from a middle-aged man with acute or convalescent COVID-19.

The chain links TRBV13 to TRBJ1-2, with D tentatively TRBD1 (6 bases). This CDR3 is built from 13 residues. CDR1 and CDR2 (germline): PRHDT, FYEKMQ (reference sequence). V was trimmed by 6 bases and J by 2 bases, leaving 10 bases between them. The CDR3 here is CASRLGTNYGYTF. The CDR3 nucleotides read TGTGCCAGCAGACTAGGGACAAACTATGGCTACACCTTC.

This clone was recorded once. The chain has TRBV7-6 and TRBJ2-5; a possible D gene is TRBD1 (6 bases). This CDR3 has 13 amino acids. CDR1 is SGHVS, CDR2 FNYEAQ, per germline. Trimming took 1 base from V and 4 from J, leaving 7 bases between them. CDR3 bases: TGTGCCAGCAGCTTAGACAGGGTAGAGACCCAGTACTTC. Translated, it gives CASSLDRVETQYF. Full variable domain (remainder filled in from reference TRBV7-6 and TRBJ2-5): GAGVSQSPRYKVTKRGQDVALRCDPISGHVSLYWYRQALGQGPEFLTYFNYEAQQDKSGLPNDRFSAERPEGSISTLTIQRTEQRDSAMYRCASSLDRVETQYFGPGTRLLVL.

The chain joins TRBV28 to TRBJ2-5, with D unresolved. CDR1 is MDHEN, CDR2 SYDVKM, per germline. The CDR3 totals 13 residues. Trimming took 3 bases from V and 3 from J, leaving 8 bases between them. The CDR3 sequence: CASSLGQKETQYF. The CDR3 coding sequence is TGTGCCAGCAGTTTGGGCCAGAAAGAGACCCAGTACTTC.

This chain joins TRBV5-1 and TRBJ2-6, with 11 nucleotides matching TRBD1. The CDR3 is made up of 19 amino acids. CDR1 is SGHRS, CDR2 YFSETQ, per germline. Trimming removed 3 bases from V and 1 base from J; junction bases left unmatched: 9. This CDR3 is CASSSPRTGGGSGANVLTF. The CDR3 DNA reads as TGCGCCAGCAGCTCCCCTAGGACAGGGGGCGGTTCTGGGGCCAACGTCCTGACTTTC.

This clone was detected once. The chain joins TRBV27 to TRBJ1-4; maybe TRBD1 (5 bases). This CDR3 has 14 amino acids. The V end lost 4 bases, the J end lost 12 bases, and 18 bases lay between the germline ends. The germline CDR1 and CDR2 sequences are MNHEY and SMNVEV (reference sequence). The CDR3 sequence: CASSSRDSHTELFF. DNA for the CDR3: TGTGCCAGCAGTTCCCGGGACTCCCACACCGAACTGTTTTTT.

This chain joins TRBV19 and TRBJ1-5; the match to TRBD1 covers 7 bases. This CDR3 region has 16 residues. Losses at the gene ends were 4 bases for V and 4 bases for J; bases not matched to a gene: 10. CDR1 is LNHDA and CDR2 is SQIVND in the germline V gene (reference sequence). Here the CDR3 reads CASSTYSTGRNQPQHF. CDR3 DNA: TGTGCCAGTAGTACTTACTCGACAGGGAGGAATCAGCCCCAGCATTTT.

The chain carries TRBV30 and TRBJ2-5; TRBD2 aligns across 12 bases. The CDR3 spans 13 residues. The junction had 7 bases not matched to a gene; V was cut back by 4 bases and J by 10 bases. CDR1 is GTSNPN and CDR2 is SVGIG in the germline V gene (reference sequence). CDR3 DNA: TGTGCCTGGATTGGACTAGCGGGAAGGAGCCAGTACTTC. It codes for CAWIGLAGRSQYF.

V gene TRBV6-5 combines with J gene TRBJ1-5; D perhaps matches TRBD1 (6 bases). V dropped 4 bases and J dropped 7 bases, with 17 bases sitting between them. Germline V gene lookup returns CDR1 MNHEY and CDR2 SVGAGI. The CDR3 extends over 15 amino acids. The CDR3 DNA reads TGTGCCAGCAGTTCCCGGTTAGGGGGAAGACAGCCCCAGCATTTT. Protein product: CASSSRLGGRQPQHF.

CDR3 amino acids: CASSEGLATSTYEQYF. The CDR3, as DNA: TGTGCCAGCAGCGAAGGCTTAGCAACCTCGACTTACGAGCAGTACTTC. The rearrangement joins TRBV9 to TRBJ2-7; no definite D call. V shed 3 bases and J shed 4 bases, with 20 bases lying between them. This CDR3 has 16 amino acids. CDR1 is SGDLS, CDR2 YYNGEE, per germline.

The V and J genes are TRBV7-9 and TRBJ1-1, with D perhaps matching TRBD1 (5 bases). Germline V gene data show CDR1 as SEHNR and CDR2 as FQNEAQ (reference sequence). Trimming stripped 5 bases from V and 0 bases from J, with 10 bases between. The CDR3 is 14 residues long. In nucleotides, the CDR3 is TGTGCCAGCAGCCTGTCGACAGTGAACACTGAAGCTTTCTTT. Encoded protein: CASSLSTVNTEAFF.

The chain couples TRBV15 to TRBJ1-4, with 7 bases matching TRBD1. The CDR3 loop spans 15 amino acids. CDR1 and CDR2 (germline): LNHNV, YYDKDF (reference sequence). Trimming took 0 bases from V and 4 from J; bases not matched to a gene: 2. The CDR3, as DNA: TGTGCCACCAGCAGAGAGCAGGGGGTTAATGAAAAACTGTTTTTT. Translating it yields CATSREQGVNEKLFF.

V is TRBV19 and J is TRBJ2-1; tentative D call: TRBD1 (6 bases). The germline V and J ends were trimmed by 2 bases and 2 bases, with 25 bases remaining between them. Germline CDR1 is LNHDA and CDR2 is SQIVND (reference sequence). This CDR3 has 20 amino acids. The CDR3 loop reads CASSIKFQDPRWGPYNEQFF. The DNA for the CDR3 is TGTGCCAGTAGTATAAAGTTCCAGGACCCCAGATGGGGGCCCTACAATGAGCAGTTCTTC.

The gene calls are TRBV28 and TRBJ1-4; 9 bases align to TRBD1. The junction had 6 bases not matched to a gene; V was cut back by 6 bases and J by 7 bases. In germline, CDR1 is MDHEN, CDR2 SYDVKM. The CDR3 contains 14 residues. The CDR3 bases are TGTGCCAGCAGCCCGGGACAGGGCTTTGAAAAACTGTTTTTT. It encodes CASSPGQGFEKLFF.

V gene TRBV7-2 combines with J gene TRBJ1-2; 10 bases fit TRBD1. The germline CDR1 and CDR2 sequences are SGHTA and FQGNSA. Trimming removed 5 bases from V and 1 base from J; junction bases left unmatched: 16. The CDR3 is 19 amino acids. CDR3: CASSARISGTGEGNYGYTF. DNA for the CDR3: TGTGCCAGCAGCGCTAGAATATCCGGGACAGGGGAGGGTAACTATGGCTACACCTTC.

The chain combines TRBV6-5 with TRBJ1-2; D is unclear. The V end lost 0 bases, the J end lost 4 bases, and 9 bases lay between the germline ends. Germline loops: CDR1 MNHEY, CDR2 SVGAGI. The CDR3 is 14 amino acids. The CDR3 reads CASSYSAQAYGYTF. CDR3 DNA sequence: TGTGCCAGCAGTTACTCTGCGCAGGCCTATGGCTACACCTTC.

The chain links TRBV4-1 to TRBJ1-1; the D gene is possibly TRBD1 (6 bases). The CDR3 extends over 16 amino acids. V gave up 1 base and J gave up 2 bases, with 14 bases separating them. Germline V gives CDR1 MGHRA, CDR2 YSYEKL. CDR3 bases: TGCGCCAGCAGCCAAGTTGAGGGGACACAAAACACTGAAGCTTTCTTT. It specifies CASSQVEGTQNTEAFF.

J is TRBJ1-4 and V is TRBV23-1, with TRBD1 matching 7 bases. TRBV23-1 has ORF status, its function being uncertain. The V and J ends lost 7 bases and 4 bases, in that order; junction bases with no gene match: 6. This CDR3 contains 14 residues. This chain's CDR3 is CASTPDRYNEKLFF. The CDR3 DNA is TGCGCCAGCACCCCGGACAGGTATAATGAAAAACTGTTTTTT.

The V gene is TRBV4-1, the J gene TRBJ2-4; 10 bases fit TRBD1. Trimming removed 0 bases from V and 2 bases from J; junction bases left unmatched: 13. CDR1 and CDR2 (germline): MGHRA, YSYEKL. This CDR3 is built from 20 residues. The CDR3 DNA follows: TGCGCCAGCAGCCAAGAGATGGGGCCGACAGGGGGCTTTTCCAAAAACATTCAGTACTTC. Its translation: CASSQEMGPTGGFSKNIQYF.

This rearrangement joins TRBV25-1 to TRBJ2-7, with TRBD1 as a possible D gene (6 bases). The CDR3 runs to 14 residues. The V end was cut by 6 bases, the J end by 6 bases, with 18 bases between. Germline CDR1 is MGHDK and CDR2 is SYGVNS. CDR3 sequence (DNA): TGTGCCAGCAGCTCCGGAACAGGGTGGTCCGAGCAGTACTTC. Amino acid sequence: CASSSGTGWSEQYF.

This chain links TRBV7-9 with TRBJ2-2, with D maybe TRBD1 (7 bases). The CDR3 is 15 residues long. The germline CDR1 and CDR2 sequences are SEHNR and FQNEAQ (reference sequence). The ends were cut back, 6 bases at V and 0 bases at J, with 11 bases in the middle. CDR3 protein: CASRRGTANTGELFF. In DNA, the CDR3 is TGTGCCAGCAGACGCGGGACAGCGAACACCGGGGAGCTGTTTTTT.

This clone was observed a handful of times. The rearrangement links TRBV11-2 to TRBJ2-7, with 9 bases matching TRBD1. The CDR3 loop spans 15 amino acids. Germline V gene lookup returns CDR1 SGHAT and CDR2 FQNNGV. The V and J ends lost 0 bases and 3 bases, in that order; junction bases with no gene match: 3. The DNA of the CDR3 is TGTGCCAGCAGCTTAGACACAGGGGGCTACTACGAGCAGTACTTC. Its translation is CASSLDTGGYYEQYF. The full variable domain, rest sourced from reference TRBV11-2 and TRBJ2-7, is EAGVAQSPRYKIIEKRQSVAFWCNPISGHATLYWYQQILGQGPKLLIQFQNNGVVDDSQLPKDRFSAERLKGVDSTLKIQPAKLEDSAVYLCASSLDTGGYYEQYFGPGTRLTVT.

The V gene is TRBV5-6, the J gene TRBJ1-2; D uncertain. Germline CDR1 and CDR2: SGHDT and YYEEEE. V dropped 1 base and J dropped 4 bases, with 8 bases sitting between them. The CDR3 is 13 amino acids. The CDR3 region has the DNA TGTGCCAGCAGCTTGAGGACTCCCTATGGCTACACCTTC. Its protein is CASSLRTPYGYTF.

The chain couples TRBV11-3 to TRBJ2-5; TRBD1 matches at 8 bases. This CDR3 region has 15 residues. The V and J ends lost 3 bases and 2 bases, in that order; junction bases with no gene match: 5. Per germline, CDR1 SGHNT and CDR2 YENEEA. CDR3 residues: CASSFWGTGQETQYF. CDR3 in DNA: TGTGCCAGCAGCTTTTGGGGGACAGGTCAAGAGACCCAGTACTTC.

The V and J genes are TRBV7-9 and TRBJ2-1; D possibly corresponds to TRBD2 (6 bases). CDR3 size: 15 residues. Trimming removed 8 bases from V and 5 bases from J, with 19 bases in between. Germline CDR1 and CDR2: SEHNR and FQNEAQ (reference sequence). The CDR3 is CASQARASENNEQFF. DNA for the CDR3: TGTGCCAGCCAAGCGAGGGCTAGCGAGAACAATGAGCAGTTCTTC.

This rearrangement joins TRBV7-9 to TRBJ2-1, with 9 bases aligning to TRBD2. CDR1 and CDR2 from the germline V gene are SEHNR and FQNEAQ (reference sequence). Trimming cost V 0 bases and J 6 bases; bases outside gene matches: 6. CDR3 length equals 16 residues. In DNA, the CDR3 is TGTGCCAGCAGCTTAGCTGCGGCGGGGGGGCCCAATGAGCAGTTCTTC. Its protein product is CASSLAAAGGPNEQFF.

The rearrangement links TRBV4-1 to TRBJ1-4; 7 bases are a match to TRBD1. Germline V gene sequence: CDR1 MGHRA, CDR2 YSYEKL. This CDR3 spans 14 amino acids. V lost 5 bases and J lost 10; bases outside the gene matches: 10. The chain's CDR3 is CASSSTGSRGKLFF. The DNA of the CDR3 is TGCGCCAGCAGCTCGACAGGGTCCAGAGGAAAACTGTTTTTT.